These 4 T cell receptor beta chains were all obtained from the same sample, sequenced in a study of blood T cell repertoires in COVID-19. Some clones are missing from TCRdb's copy, which holds only in-frame ones; the method was immunoSEQ multiplex PCR. This table has about 160,000 clones, more than 65% appearing once. The sample comprised peripheral blood. Source of these receptors: a woman older than 75 with active or convalescent COVID-19.

This chain connects TRBV9 to TRBJ1-1; D is possibly TRBD1 (6 bases). The V gene's germline CDR1 is SGDLS and CDR2 YYNGEE. The CDR3 runs 16 residues. The V end was cut by 0 bases, the J end by 5 bases, with 17 bases between. The CDR3 bases are TGTGCCAGCAGCGTAGAGGGACACACCGTGGGTACTGAAGCTTTCTTT. Protein sequence: CASSVEGHTVGTEAFF.

The CDR3 sequence: CASSSFLAGSNEKLFF. The CDR3 nucleotides are TGTGCCAGCAGCTCCTTTTTGGCTGGGAGTAATGAAAAACTGTTTTTT. J is TRBJ1-4 and V is TRBV7-9, with D uncertain. The CDR3 length is 16 residues. From germline, CDR1 is SEHNR and CDR2 FQNEAQ (reference sequence). Trimming stripped 4 bases from V and 4 bases from J, with 16 bases between.

This clone was counted once. V gene TRBV19 combines with J gene TRBJ1-5, with a weak D call TRBD1 (5 bases). Germline V gene sequence: CDR1 LNHDA, CDR2 SQIVND (reference sequence). Trimming removed 9 bases at V and 5 bases at J, with 17 bases between. The length of the CDR3 is 14 residues. This chain's CDR3 is CASTQDRAYQPQHF. The DNA for the CDR3 is TGTGCCAGCACCCAAGACAGAGCATATCAGCCCCAGCATTTT.

The chain is built from TRBV9 and TRBJ2-7, with D possibly TRBD1 on 6 matching bases. The germline V gene encodes CDR1 SGDLS and CDR2 YYNGEE. Between the trimmed V and J ends, which lost 0 bases and 4 bases, there was a span of 14 bases. The CDR3 runs 15 residues. CDR3 residues: CASSVGGQMLYEQYF. In nucleotides, the CDR3 is TGTGCCAGCAGCGTAGGAGGACAGATGCTTTACGAGCAGTACTTC.